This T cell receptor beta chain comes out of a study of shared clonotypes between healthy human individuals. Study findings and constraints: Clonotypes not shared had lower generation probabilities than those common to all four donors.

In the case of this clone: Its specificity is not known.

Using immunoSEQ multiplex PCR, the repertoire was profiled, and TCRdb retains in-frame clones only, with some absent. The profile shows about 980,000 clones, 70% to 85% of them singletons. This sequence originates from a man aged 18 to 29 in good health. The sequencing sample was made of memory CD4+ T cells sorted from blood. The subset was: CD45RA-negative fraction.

CDR3 DNA: TGTGCCAGCAGCCTGGGATGGACTAGCGGGAGGCCAGACTCCTACGAGCAGTACTTC. The encoded protein is CASSLGWTSGRPDSYEQYF. V gene TRBV7-2 combines with J gene TRBJ2-7, with TRBD2 identical over 14 bases. Germline CDR1 and CDR2: SGHTA and FQGNSA. CDR3 length: 19 amino acids. The ends lost 5 bases at V and 0 bases at J; junction bases unmatched: 12.